A selection of T cell receptor beta chains follows, all from one sample in a study of blood T cell repertoires in COVID-19. TCRdb keeps only in-frame clones here, not all; method: immunoSEQ multiplex PCR. Here the sample spans fewer than 350,000 clones, approximately 91% being singletons. The sample taken for sequencing was PBMCs or T cells enriched from blood (not recorded which). These receptors were taken from a woman aged 25 to 39 who had been exposed to COVID-19. CDR3s include the opening cysteine and the closing phenylalanine or tryptophan. Each record gives: J gene, D gene, V gene, clone size, CDR3 protein, CDR3 DNA. The D gene is left open where the match is weak. Part of the rows lack a size; the others show once, few, many or a class for expanded clones.

TRBJ1-2	.	TRBV3-1/TRBV3-2	.	CASSQDLRGGYTF	TGTGCCAGCAGCCAAGATCTTCGGGGTGGCTACACCTTC
TRBJ2-7	TRBD1	TRBV2	.	CASRAGTAPRSYEQYF	TGTGCCAGCAGAGCTGGGACAGCCCCCCGCTCCTACGAGCAGTACTTC
TRBJ2-7	.	TRBV27	.	CASSPSGQAYEQYF	TGTGCCAGCAGTCCCTCTGGCCAGGCCTACGAGCAGTACTTC
TRBJ1-4	TRBD1	TRBV15	once	CATSLGQLNEKLFF	TGTGCCACCAGCTTGGGACAGCTTAATGAAAAACTGTTTTTT
TRBJ1-5	.	TRBV5-1	.	CASSLDNYSNQPQHF	TGCGCCAGCAGCTTGGACAACTATAGCAATCAGCCCCAGCATTTT
TRBJ2-2	.	TRBV9	.	CASNPGGGNTGELFF	TGTGCCAGCAACCCGGGTGGCGGGAACACCGGGGAGCTGTTTTTT
TRBJ2-1	TRBD2	TRBV28	.	CASTPREGLVNNEQFF	TGTGCCAGCACCCCGCGGGAGGGCCTCGTGAACAATGAGCAGTTCTTC
TRBJ2-7	TRBD2	TRBV10-3	.	CAISGTSVNHEQYF	TGTGCCATCAGTGGGACTAGCGTAAACCACGAGCAGTACTTC
TRBJ2-7	.	TRBV9	.	CASSQTGFLDEQYF	TGTGCCAGCAGTCAAACCGGTTTTCTCGACGAGCAGTACTTC
TRBJ2-1	.	TRBV10-1	few	CASSGTSYNEQFF	TGCGCCAGCAGTGGCACCAGTTACAATGAGCAGTTCTTC
TRBJ2-7	TRBD1	TRBV27	.	CASRPTGQVVSYEQYF	TGTGCCAGCAGACCCACCGGACAGGTGGTCTCCTACGAGCAGTACTTC
TRBJ2-1	TRBD2	TRBV9	once	CASSPRLARNEQFF	TGTGCCAGCAGCCCCCGACTAGCTCGCAATGAGCAGTTCTTC
TRBJ2-3	TRBD1	TRBV19	.	CASRRDRGTDTQYF	TGTGCCAGCCGCCGGGACAGGGGCACAGATACGCAGTATTTT
TRBJ2-7	.	TRBV2	.	CAATPESSYEQYF	TGTGCCGCGACCCCGGAGAGCTCCTACGAGCAGTACTTC
TRBJ2-3	TRBD1	TRBV28	.	CASSATGGMPDTQCF	TGTGCCAGCTCAGCGACAGGGGGCATGCCAGATACGCAGTGTTTT
TRBJ1-1	.	TRBV12-5	.	CASGLVRGAVNMNTEAFF	TGTGCTAGTGGTTTGGTACGGGGGGCAGTTAACATGAACACTGAAGCTTTCTTT
TRBJ1-5	.	TRBV12-3/TRBV12-4	.	CASRSGGNQPQHF	TGTGCCAGCAGATCAGGGGGCAATCAGCCCCAGCATTTT
TRBJ1-1	.	TRBV28	.	CASTGNTEAFF	TGTGCCAGCACCGGGAACACTGAAGCTTTCTTT
TRBJ2-3	.	TRBV3-1/TRBV3-2	.	CASSQQSLANTQYF	TGTGCCAGCAGCCAACAGTCCCTAGCAAATACGCAGTATTTT
TRBJ1-4	.	TRBV7-9	.	CASTLRGSNEKLFF	TGTGCCAGCACCCTAAGGGGGAGTAATGAAAAACTGTTTTTT
TRBJ1-5	.	TRBV3-1/TRBV3-2	.	CASSQTVGLPQHF	TGTGCCAGCAGCCAGACTGTGGGGCTTCCCCAGCATTTT
TRBJ1-2	TRBD1	TRBV7-9	.	CASSRTGGVGYTF	TGTGCCAGCAGCCGCACAGGGGGCGTAGGCTACACCTTC
TRBJ2-3	TRBD1	TRBV19	.	CASSIGTGADTQYF	TGTGCCAGTAGTATAGGGACAGGGGCAGATACGCAGTATTTT
TRBJ1-4	.	TRBV3-1/TRBV3-2	.	CASSQDTGNLEKLFF	TGTGCCAGCAGCCAAGACACAGGGAATCTCGAAAAACTGTTTTTT
TRBJ1-4	.	TRBV10-2	.	CASRPDRGSNEKLFF	TGCGCCAGCAGACCAGATAGGGGGTCTAATGAAAAACTGTTTTTT
TRBJ1-2	TRBD1	TRBV6-4	.	CASRGGQGLGGYTF	TGTGCCAGCAGGGGGGGACAGGGTCTCGGAGGCTACACCTTC